This paragraph covers one T cell receptor beta chain sequence. What this receptor recognizes is not known. Base quality data are lacking; no much larger clone is found one base away. The sample is drawn from a study of low-dose radiotherapy and immunotherapy resistance in tumors (dated by TCRdb to about 2022). Notes on the research overall: Patients in Cohort 1 were given 0.5 Gy per fraction every 2 weeks, and the prescribed total PTV dose was 6.5 Gy. Starting on cycle 1 day 1, patients took 300 mg of aspirin by mouth once daily for four cycles. Nivolumab and ipilimumab were both given intravenously, with nivolumab at a 240 mg flat dose every two weeks and ipilimumab at 1 mg/kg every six weeks. No randomization into treatment groups was done for the people taking part in the trial. Cyclophosphamide 200 mg/m2 was administered intravenously every two weeks, one day before each radiation and immunotherapy administration. Eight patients were included in the translational analysis, namely three from the first dose cohort plus the first five from the second dose cohort. Patients in Cohort 2 were given 1 Gy per fraction every two weeks, for a total of 13 Gy across 26 weeks.

TCRdb records Illumina HiSeq 2500 as the sequencer. Superscript III and a set of TRAV- and TRBV-specific primers were used to synthesize first-strand cDNA, so that both TCRalpha and TCRbeta chains were covered. An approximately 20-cycle PCR with Phusion amplified the TCRs, pairing a constant-region primer with the adapter that was attached to the V primers. Amplification of the isolated mRNA was done with the MessageAmp II aRNA Amplification Kit, which involved a roughly 17-hour in vitro transcription at 37 degrees C. The Dynabeads mRNA DIRECT Purification Kit was used to isolate the mRNA for TCR sequencing. Indexed Illumina adapters were added in a second Phusion PCR of around 23 cycles, and the PCR products were purified with AMPure XP beads. On the authors' methods: Custom Perl scripts pooled TCR sequences encoding the same protein, removed out-of-frame sequences and computed each clonotype's abundance. TCR sequences supported by only a single read were excluded from analysis. Among the metrics used to describe the repertoires were Shannon entropy, Gini index, clonality, richness, and the frequency of TCRs shared between repertoires. In-frame beta chains were kept once TCRdb had trimmed the public reads at Q25 with fastp and called clones with MiXCR. Under each unique CDR3 protein, matching rows form one entry showing the most common genes and DNA. The V and J calls were not made by the authors but by TCRdb's processing. The sample table holds approximately 89,000 distinct CDR3 sequences, of which approximately 20% were seen once. The ten most abundant clones make up around 6.3% of the sample.

Explained via the paper, the time point label denotes: before trial treatment. The donors took part in RACIN, a single-arm, phase I, dose-escalation trial that combined nivolumab, ipilimumab, aspirin, low-dose cyclophosphamide and low-dose radiotherapy. Patients with advanced, TIL-negative solid tumors were considered eligible. CDR1 is given as SGHDT and CDR2 as YYEEEE, both from the germline V gene. Reading from cysteine to phenylalanine, the CDR3 counts 16 amino acids. Just the 48-base CDR3 DNA is kept, in frame starting at base 1. The junction shows trimming of 0 bases on V and 1 base on J, plus 13 bases between the germline ends.

This specimen was PBMCs, taken before treatment. This receptor chain uses TRBV5-6 and TRBJ1-1; the D gene cannot be named for sure. The receptor's source is a male donor with prostate cancer. The CDR3 region has the sequence CASSLEVMGGNTEAFF. The nucleotide sequence is TGTGCCAGCAGCTTGGAAGTGATGGGAGGGAACACTGAAGCTTTCTTT.